The rows below give T cell receptor beta chains drawn from one sample of a study of blood T cell repertoires in COVID-19. TCRdb's table, derived via immunoSEQ multiplex PCR, lists solely in-frame clones and lacks some. The table shows about 140,000 clones, with around nine tenths occurring only once. The sample consisted of peripheral blood. All receptors derive from a human donor in a cohort sampled during active COVID-19. CDR3s include the opening cysteine and the closing phenylalanine or tryptophan. A D gene is named only where the DNA matches it firmly. Part of the rows lack a size; the others show once, few, many or a class for expanded clones.

abundance	v_gene	d_gene	j_gene	CDR3aa	CDR3nt
-	TRBV19	TRBD1	TRBJ2-5	CASSDRESWETQYF	TGTGCCAGTAGTGACAGGGAGAGTTGGGAGACCCAGTACTTC
-	TRBV19	-	TRBJ2-3	CASSIYTVSGPTQYF	TGTGCCAGTAGTATTTATACGGTATCGGGTCCTACGCAGTATTTT
-	TRBV10-1	TRBD2	TRBJ2-1	CAIESAGGYNEQFF	TGCGCCATCGAGTCAGCGGGGGGATACAATGAGCAGTTCTTC
-	TRBV28	-	TRBJ2-7	CASSLGRLFYEQYF	TGTGCCAGCAGTTTGGGGCGGTTGTTCTACGAGCAGTACTTC
-	TRBV6-5	TRBD2	TRBJ2-3	CASNLAGRTDTQYF	TGTGCCAGCAACTTAGCGGGTCGCACAGATACGCAGTATTTT
once	TRBV19	TRBD1	TRBJ2-7	CASSSAGTGSYEQYF	TGTGCCAGTAGTTCGGCCGGGACAGGATCCTACGAGCAGTACTTC
-	TRBV30	-	TRBJ2-1	CAWSHPTPLQFF	TGTGCCTGGAGTCACCCCACACCTTTACAGTTCTTC
few	TRBV27	TRBD2	TRBJ2-2	CASSSQRPGLAGGLGWNTGELFF	TGTGCCAGCAGTTCCCAAAGACCGGGACTAGCGGGAGGACTCGGTTGGAACACCGGGGAGCTGTTTTTT
-	TRBV9	-	TRBJ2-3	CASSVRLDQSTDTQYF	TGTGCCAGCAGCGTAAGACTAGACCAAAGCACAGATACGCAGTATTTT
-	TRBV5-4	TRBD2	TRBJ2-6	CASSPGGVTGANVLTF	TGTGCCAGCAGCCCGGGAGGGGTGACTGGGGCCAACGTCCTGACTTTC
-	TRBV6-1	TRBD2	TRBJ2-1	CASSENGGGTPKQFF	TGTGCCAGCAGTGAAAACGGCGGGGGGACCCCCAAGCAGTTCTTC
-	TRBV10-2	-	TRBJ1-4	CASRDGATNEKLFF	TGCGCCAGCAGAGACGGGGCAACTAATGAAAAACTGTTTTTT
few	TRBV2	-	TRBJ2-4	CASSGDRAKNIQYF	TGTGCCAGCAGTGGTGACAGGGCCAAAAACATTCAGTACTTC
-	TRBV6-5	-	TRBJ1-1	CASTITLNTEAFF	TGTGCCAGCACTATAACTCTGAACACTGAAGCTTTCTTT
-	TRBV19	TRBD1	TRBJ2-7	CASSWQGAGEQYF	TGTGCCAGTAGTTGGCAGGGGGCCGGCGAGCAGTACTTC
once	TRBV9	TRBD1	TRBJ1-2	CASSGLYTGGYGYTF	TGTGCCAGCAGCGGGCTCTATACAGGGGGCTATGGCTACACCTTC
-	TRBV7-2	TRBD2	TRBJ2-3	CASSLTSGTDTQYF	TGTGCCAGCAGCCTGACTAGCGGAACAGATACGCAGTATTTT
-	TRBV3-1/TRBV3-2	-	TRBJ2-7	CASSPNLGQGTSGNHEQYF	TGTGCCAGCAGCCCTAATCTGGGACAGGGAACTAGCGGGAACCACGAGCAGTACTTC
-	TRBV24-1	-	TRBJ2-5	CATSDLGGGKETQYF	TGTGCCACCAGTGATTTAGGGGGGGGAAAAGAGACCCAGTACTTC
once	TRBV28	-	TRBJ2-7	CASSLEDTGPYEQYF	TGTGCCAGCAGTTTAGAGGACACCGGTCCCTACGAGCAGTACTTC
-	TRBV14	-	TRBJ2-1	CASSQESRVREQFF	TGTGCCAGCAGCCAAGAAAGTCGGGTACGTGAGCAGTTCTTC
once	TRBV10-3	-	TRBJ2-1	CAISENSAGWGSEQFF	TGTGCCATCAGTGAAAATTCGGCGGGGTGGGGGAGTGAGCAGTTCTTC
-	TRBV28	TRBD2	TRBJ2-7	CASSPQLAGSYEQYF	TGTGCCAGCAGCCCCCAGCTAGCGGGCTCCTACGAGCAGTACTTC
-	TRBV30	-	TRBJ2-3	CAWSVSGGYTDTQYF	TGTGCCTGGAGTGTCTCCGGGGGATACACAGATACGCAGTATTTT
-	TRBV11-2	TRBD2	TRBJ2-1	CASSYVLASGMQFF	TGTGCCAGCAGCTATGTTTTGGCTAGCGGGATGCAGTTCTTC
-	TRBV6-6	TRBD2	TRBJ2-5	CAIARGGTEKTQYF	TGTGCCATCGCTCGGGGGGGAACGGAAAAGACCCAGTACTTC
-	TRBV5-1	-	TRBJ2-3	CASSLGQPEGTQYF	TGCGCCAGCAGCTTGGGACAGCCGGAAGGTACGCAGTATTTT
-	TRBV11-3	TRBD2	TRBJ2-7	CASRGTSGSTYEQYF	TGTGCCAGCAGGGGGACTAGCGGGAGTACTTACGAGCAGTACTTC
-	TRBV29-1	TRBD2	TRBJ2-7	CSARLAGWGEQYF	TGCAGCGCCCGACTAGCGGGCTGGGGCGAGCAGTACTTC
-	TRBV9	-	TRBJ1-6	CASSLSGASPLHF	TGTGCCAGCAGCTTGAGTGGGGCATCACCCCTCCACTTT
-	TRBV19	-	TRBJ1-4	CASSLLTGAGGEKLFF	TGTGCCAGTAGCCTACTTACAGGAGCGGGGGGTGAAAAACTGTTTTTT
-	TRBV7-8	TRBD1	TRBJ2-1	CASSLRDRVNEQFF	TGTGCCAGCAGCTTAAGGGACAGGGTTAATGAGCAGTTCTTC
-	TRBV9	-	TRBJ1-5	CASSVDGGLDQPQHF	TGTGCCAGCAGCGTAGACGGGGGTCTCGATCAGCCCCAGCATTTT
-	TRBV27	-	TRBJ1-1	CASSSRVGTEAFF	TGTGCCAGCAGTTCCAGGGTTGGGACTGAAGCTTTCTTT
-	TRBV5-5	-	TRBJ2-5	CASSLVSYGQIQETQYF	TGTGCCAGCAGCTTGGTAAGCTACGGACAGATACAAGAGACCCAGTACTTC
-	TRBV11-2	-	TRBJ2-7	CASSLDIQFAQYF	TGTGCCAGCAGCTTAGATATTCAGTTCGCGCAGTACTTC
-	TRBV30	TRBD2	TRBJ2-1	CAWESGLAGGSEQFF	TGTGCCTGGGAATCCGGACTAGCGGGAGGGAGTGAGCAGTTCTTC
-	TRBV28	-	TRBJ1-5	CASTSGIRNQPQHF	TGTGCCAGCACCTCGGGGATCCGCAATCAGCCCCAGCATTTT
once	TRBV30	TRBD1	TRBJ2-7	CAWSGQGQGANEQYF	TGTGCCTGGAGTGGCCAAGGGCAGGGGGCAAACGAGCAGTACTTC
-	TRBV4-1	TRBD1	TRBJ1-6	CASSQDRQGAYSPLHF	TGCGCCAGCAGCCAAGATAGACAGGGGGCGTATTCACCCCTCCACTTT
-	TRBV3-1/TRBV3-2	-	TRBJ1-1	CASSQGGGRSEAFF	TGTGCCAGCAGCCAAGGCGGCGGTAGGTCTGAAGCTTTCTTT
-	TRBV27	-	TRBJ2-7	CASSHGGALFSYEQYF	TGTGCCAGCAGCCATGGGGGGGCCCTTTTCTCCTACGAGCAGTACTTC
-	TRBV9	TRBD2	TRBJ2-7	CASSVGTSGYEQYF	TGTGCCAGCAGCGTAGGGACTAGTGGCTACGAGCAGTACTTC
-	TRBV7-3	-	TRBJ1-1	CASSFGLLGIGENTEAFF	TGTGCCAGCAGCTTCGGACTGCTCGGGATCGGGGAGAACACTGAAGCTTTCTTT
-	TRBV12-3/TRBV12-4	-	TRBJ2-3	CASGQQVTDTQYF	TGTGCCAGCGGGCAGCAAGTTACAGATACGCAGTATTTT
-	TRBV28	TRBD1	TRBJ1-2	CASTFRTGNLNYGYTF	TGTGCCAGCACCTTTAGGACAGGGAATCTGAACTATGGCTACACCTTC
-	TRBV3-1/TRBV3-2	TRBD2	TRBJ2-7	CASSTGTSVYEQYF	TGTGCCAGCAGCACCGGGACTAGCGTCTACGAGCAGTACTTC
few	TRBV27	-	TRBJ2-2	CASSLYAASLSNTGELFF	TGTGCCAGCAGTTTATATGCCGCTAGTCTCTCTAACACCGGGGAGCTGTTTTTT
-	TRBV30	TRBD2	TRBJ2-3	CAWSGTSRSDTQYF	TGTGCCTGGAGTGGGACTAGTCGTTCAGATACGCAGTATTTT
-	TRBV7-6	-	TRBJ2-2	CASSLASGELFF	TGTGCCAGCAGCTTAGCCTCTGGGGAGCTGTTTTTT